This TCR gamma chain was profiled in a study of intestinal T cells in coeliac disease (dated by TCRdb to the early 2020s). General notes on the study: Coeliac patients were found to be much younger than controls, with mean ages of around 16.0 versus 57 years recorded in the TRG cohort. Duodenal biopsies from 30 to 35 coeliac disease patients and 21 non-coeliac controls made up a second, larger TCR-gamma (TRG) cohort. The TCR-delta (TRD) cohort comprised duodenal biopsies from 11 coeliac disease patients and 11 non-coeliac controls. What the work shows at the level of the full study, not this receptor alone: Repeated CDR3 amino acid sequences could not be distinguished from PCR duplicates in the analysis. Clustering based on TRG put most of the roughly 54 biopsies (about 94%) in the right class, and the reported leave-one-out accuracy was roughly 87%. FFPE-derived DNA was found to be relatively degraded, and loss of a proportion of TCR sequences in each sample was likely caused by this degradation. Age was significantly different between the coeliac and control groups, but splitting the analysis by age did not give a significant classification. In training, clustering based on TRD kmers put every one of the 22 biopsies in the right class, and the leave-one-out accuracy was reported as 91%.

Preparation of the library involved multiplex PCR. Sequencing was carried out with an Ion Torrent PGM. TRG repertoires were amplified from 150 to 250 ng of biopsy DNA using the LymphoTrack kit, whose primers carry Illumina adapters. After purification with AMPure XP beads and quantification on a 2100 Bioanalyzer, the TRG amplicons were pooled in equimolar amounts. TRG libraries were sequenced on an Ion PGM instrument. In the authors' own workflow: Using FastX, any read was removed if more than 10% of its nucleotides had quality scores below the third quartile calculated per patient. Alignment of reads was performed with IMGT/HighV-QUEST so that V, D and J genes were assigned, CDR3 regions were identified and functionality was assessed. After the sequences were translated into amino acids, every sequence predicted to be non-functional was thrown out. CDR3s were split into kmers, with and without positional annotation; kmer frequencies underwent PCA, and samples were clustered using all 1023 combinations of PCs 1-10. Classification was validated by leave-one-out cross-validation, re-optimising parameters on the remaining samples each time. Using the vegan R package, Shannon diversity was calculated from repeated random subsamples whose size matched the lowest read count. TCRdb called clones afresh from the public reads with CATT; identical DNA rows were later merged. The V and J calls reflect TCRdb's pipeline rather than the authors' work. A total of hundreds of gamma-chain clones appear in this sample, approximately 50% of them only once. The ten largest clones capture approximately 32% of the sample.

The CDR3 has 15 amino acids, counting the end cysteine and phenylalanine. The sequence is cut down to CDR3 DNA, 45 bases in frame from base 1. The germline V and J ends show losses of 1 base and 9 bases respectively, and no gene match explains 11 bases of the junction. In the germline V gene (reference sequence), CDR1 corresponds to VTNTFY and CDR2 to YDVSTARD. Regarding this clone: No antigen is known for it. No qualities accompany the bases; no much larger clone lies one base away.

For each case, genomic DNA was isolated from ten 5-um FFPE scrolls with the QIAamp DNA FFPE tissue kit. To test whether coeliac disease could be classified from the TCR repertoire, the study used duodenal biopsies that were formalin-fixed paraffin-embedded, fully anonymised, and surplus to diagnostic needs. Controls had no clinical or histological suspicion of coeliac disease and underwent upper endoscopy for reflux, dyspepsia or gastritis. Recombination connected TRGV3 to TRGJP2. Sequencing used a duodenal biopsy. This clonotype was sampled from a human donor who served as a control with a normal duodenal biopsy, not a healthy volunteer. This receptor has the CDR3 CATWDSAMLNWIKTF. The DNA sequence is as follows: TGTGCCACCTGGGACAGCGCTATGTTGAATTGGATCAAGACGTTT.